Listed here is a single TCR beta chain. Its antigen is not known. This specimen comes from a study of CXCR3-negative and CXCR3-positive naive CD8 T cells. Overall study context: TRB reads totalled about 135 million, about 1.5 +/- 0.3 million per library. General observations from the study: CXCR3-positive naive cells carried more hydrophobic TRB CDR3s than CXCR3-negative naive cells did.

The authors made the TRB cDNA libraries by 5' RACE using UMI labels. Reanalyzing the 5' RACE reads, TCRdb keeps one entry per CDR3 protein, without DNA. This listing includes about 150,000 distinct CDR3 sequences. Approximately 300,000 cells per CD8+ T cell subset were flow-sorted in triplicate. The CDR3 sequence is 16 residues long. The V gene's germline CDR1 is SGHRS and CDR2 YFSETQ. The chain joins TRBV5-1 to TRBJ2-7; no DNA is available, so the TRBD1 call from TCRdb remains unchecked. The receptor was isolated from a human donor in good health. Some clones in this sample may be carry-over from other donors' samples. The material sequenced was naive CXCR3+ CD8+ T cells from blood. Subset denoted: CD45RO-CCR7+CD27+CD95- naive CD8+ T cells expressing CXCR3 (TNR3+). CDR3 residues: CASSYDRGGPYYEQYF.